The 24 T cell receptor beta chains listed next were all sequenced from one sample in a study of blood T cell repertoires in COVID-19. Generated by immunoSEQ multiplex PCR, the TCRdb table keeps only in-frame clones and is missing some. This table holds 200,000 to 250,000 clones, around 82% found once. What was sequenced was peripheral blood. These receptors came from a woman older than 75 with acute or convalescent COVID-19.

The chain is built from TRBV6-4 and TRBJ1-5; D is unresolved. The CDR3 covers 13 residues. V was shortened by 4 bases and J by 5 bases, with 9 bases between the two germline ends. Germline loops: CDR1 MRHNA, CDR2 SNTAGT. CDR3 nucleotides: TGTGCCAGCAGTGCGGAGAGCGATCAGCCCCAGCATTTT. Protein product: CASSAESDQPQHF.

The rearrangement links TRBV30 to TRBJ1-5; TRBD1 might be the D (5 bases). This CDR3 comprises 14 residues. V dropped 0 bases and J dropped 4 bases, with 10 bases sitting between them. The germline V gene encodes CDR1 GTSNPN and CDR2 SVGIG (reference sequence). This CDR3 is CAWSVTRVNQPQHF. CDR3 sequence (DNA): TGTGCCTGGAGTGTTACCAGGGTGAATCAGCCCCAGCATTTT.

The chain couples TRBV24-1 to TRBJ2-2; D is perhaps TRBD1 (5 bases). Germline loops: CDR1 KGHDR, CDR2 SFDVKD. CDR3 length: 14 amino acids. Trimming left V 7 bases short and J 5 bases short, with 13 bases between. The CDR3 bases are TGTGCCACCAGGGGGAATTCAGGGACCGGGGAGCTGTTTTTT. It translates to CATRGNSGTGELFF.

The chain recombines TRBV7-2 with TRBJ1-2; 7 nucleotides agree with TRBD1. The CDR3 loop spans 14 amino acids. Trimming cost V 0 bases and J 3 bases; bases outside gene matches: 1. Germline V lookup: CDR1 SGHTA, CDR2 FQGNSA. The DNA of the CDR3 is TGTGCCAGCAGCTTAGCTGGACAGGACTATGGCTACACCTTC. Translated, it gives CASSLAGQDYGYTF. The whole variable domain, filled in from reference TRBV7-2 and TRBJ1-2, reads GAGVSQSPSNKVTEKGKDVELRCDPISGHTALYWYRQSLGQGLEFLIYFQGNSAPDKSGLPSDRFSAERTGGSVSTLTIQRTQQEDSAVYLCASSLAGQDYGYTFGSGTRLTVV.

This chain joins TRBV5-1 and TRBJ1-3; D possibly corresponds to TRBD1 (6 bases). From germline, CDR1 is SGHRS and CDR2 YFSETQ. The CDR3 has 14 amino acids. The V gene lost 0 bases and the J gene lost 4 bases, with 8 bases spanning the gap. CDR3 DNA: TGCGCCAGCAGCTTGGCAGGGGAAGGAAACACCATATATTTT. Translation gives CASSLAGEGNTIYF.

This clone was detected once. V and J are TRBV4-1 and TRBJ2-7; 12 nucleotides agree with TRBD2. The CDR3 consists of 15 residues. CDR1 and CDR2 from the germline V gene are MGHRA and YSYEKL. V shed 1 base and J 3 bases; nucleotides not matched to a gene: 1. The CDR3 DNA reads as TGCGCCAGCAGCCAAGGGACTAGCGGGGACTACGAGCAGTACTTC. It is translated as CASSQGTSGDYEQYF.

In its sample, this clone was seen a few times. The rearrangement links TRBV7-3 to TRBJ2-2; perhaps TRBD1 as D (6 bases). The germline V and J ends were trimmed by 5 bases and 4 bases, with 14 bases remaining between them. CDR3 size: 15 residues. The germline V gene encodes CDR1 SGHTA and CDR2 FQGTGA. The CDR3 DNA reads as TGTGCCAGCAGCCGACAGGCCCGAGGCACCGGGGAGCTGTTTTTT. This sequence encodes CASSRQARGTGELFF. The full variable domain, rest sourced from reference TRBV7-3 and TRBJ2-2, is GAGVSQTPSNKVTEKGKYVELRCDPISGHTALYWYRQSLGQGPEFLIYFQGTGAADDSGLPNDRFFAVRPEGSVSTLKIQRTERGDSAVYLCASSRQARGTGELFFGEGSRLTVL.

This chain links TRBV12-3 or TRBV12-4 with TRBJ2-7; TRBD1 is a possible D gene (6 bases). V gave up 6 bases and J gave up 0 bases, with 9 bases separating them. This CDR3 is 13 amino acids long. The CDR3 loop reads CASSRDISYEQYF. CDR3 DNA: TGTGCCAGCAGCCGGGACATCTCCTACGAGCAGTACTTC.

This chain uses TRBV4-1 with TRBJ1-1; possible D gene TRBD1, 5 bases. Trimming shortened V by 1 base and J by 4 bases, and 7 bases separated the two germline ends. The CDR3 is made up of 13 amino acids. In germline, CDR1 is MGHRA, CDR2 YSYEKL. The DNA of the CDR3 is TGCGCCAGCAGCCAAGGGGGGGTCACTGAAGCTTTCTTT. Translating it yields CASSQGGVTEAFF.

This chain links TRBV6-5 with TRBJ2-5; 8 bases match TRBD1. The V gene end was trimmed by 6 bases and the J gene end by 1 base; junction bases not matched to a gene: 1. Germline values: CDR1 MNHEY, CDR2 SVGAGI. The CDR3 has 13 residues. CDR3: CASRGTGQETQYF. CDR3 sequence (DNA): TGTGCCAGCAGGGGGACAGGCCAAGAGACCCAGTACTTC.

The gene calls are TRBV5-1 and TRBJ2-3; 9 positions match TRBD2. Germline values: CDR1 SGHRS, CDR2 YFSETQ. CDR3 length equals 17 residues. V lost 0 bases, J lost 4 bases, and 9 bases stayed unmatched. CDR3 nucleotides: TGCGCCAGCAGCTTGGTCCCCCCAGCGGGGGGATCAGATACGCAGTATTTT. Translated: CASSLVPPAGGSDTQYF.

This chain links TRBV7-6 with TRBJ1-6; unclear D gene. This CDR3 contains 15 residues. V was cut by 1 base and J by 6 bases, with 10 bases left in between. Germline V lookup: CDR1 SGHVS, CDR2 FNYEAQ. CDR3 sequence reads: CASSLDEGLNSPLHF. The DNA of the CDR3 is TGTGCCAGCAGCTTAGACGAGGGTCTTAATTCACCCCTCCACTTT.

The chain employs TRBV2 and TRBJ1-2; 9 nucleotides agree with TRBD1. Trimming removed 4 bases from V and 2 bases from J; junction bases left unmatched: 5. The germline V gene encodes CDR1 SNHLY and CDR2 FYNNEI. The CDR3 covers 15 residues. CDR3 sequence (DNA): TGTGCCAGCAGTGCACAGGGGGCACGGAACTATGGCTACACCTTC. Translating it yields CASSAQGARNYGYTF.

In DNA form, the CDR3 reads TGTGCCAGCAGCTCCCCACTGGCGGGGGGGCCGCATGAGCAGTTCTTC. Translating it yields CASSSPLAGGPHEQFF. The chain links TRBV11-2 to TRBJ2-1; 9 nucleotides line up with TRBD2. Germline V gene sequence: CDR1 SGHAT, CDR2 FQNNGV. This CDR3 spans 16 amino acids. J was trimmed by 8 bases and V by 4 bases; bases with no gene match: 12.

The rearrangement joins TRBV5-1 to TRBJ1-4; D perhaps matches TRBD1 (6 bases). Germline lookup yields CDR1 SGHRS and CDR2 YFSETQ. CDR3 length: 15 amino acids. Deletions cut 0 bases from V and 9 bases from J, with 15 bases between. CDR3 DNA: TGCGCCAGCAGCTTGGGGACAGACCCAGCCAAAAAACTGTTTTTT. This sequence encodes CASSLGTDPAKKLFF.

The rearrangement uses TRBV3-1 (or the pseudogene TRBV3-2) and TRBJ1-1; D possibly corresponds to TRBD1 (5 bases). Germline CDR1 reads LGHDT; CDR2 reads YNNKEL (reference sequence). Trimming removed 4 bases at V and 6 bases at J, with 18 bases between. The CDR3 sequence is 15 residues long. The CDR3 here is CASSPGRVGGAEAFF. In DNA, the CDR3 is TGTGCCAGCAGCCCTGGCAGGGTTGGTGGGGCTGAAGCTTTCTTT.

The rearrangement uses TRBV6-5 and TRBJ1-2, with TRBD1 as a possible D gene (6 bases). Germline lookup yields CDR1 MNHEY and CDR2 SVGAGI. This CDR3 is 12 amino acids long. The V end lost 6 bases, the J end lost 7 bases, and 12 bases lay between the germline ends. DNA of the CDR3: TGTGCCAGCAGCGCCTCAGGGGTTGGCTACACCTTC. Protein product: CASSASGVGYTF.

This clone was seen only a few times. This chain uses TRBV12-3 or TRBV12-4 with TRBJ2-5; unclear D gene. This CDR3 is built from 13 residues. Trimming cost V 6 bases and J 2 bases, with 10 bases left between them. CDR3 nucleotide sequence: TGTGCCAGCAGGTCACGGGTGCAAGAGACCCAGTACTTC. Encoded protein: CASRSRVQETQYF.

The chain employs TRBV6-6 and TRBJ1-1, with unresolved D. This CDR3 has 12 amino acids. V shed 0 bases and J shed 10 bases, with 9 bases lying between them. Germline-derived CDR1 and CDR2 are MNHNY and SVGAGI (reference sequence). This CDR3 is CASSYSDSGAFF. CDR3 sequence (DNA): TGTGCCAGCAGTTACTCGGACTCGGGAGCTTTCTTT.

The DNA for the CDR3 is TGTGCCAGCAGCCAGAACCGACTAGCGGGGGGGGACAATGAGCAGTTCTTC. This gives the protein CASSQNRLAGGDNEQFF. This chain uses TRBV4-2 with TRBJ2-1; 14 bases agree with TRBD2. Trimming at V came to 3 bases and at J to 5 bases, leaving 6 bases not matched to a gene. CDR1 and CDR2 (germline): LGHNA, YNFKEQ. The CDR3 covers 17 residues.

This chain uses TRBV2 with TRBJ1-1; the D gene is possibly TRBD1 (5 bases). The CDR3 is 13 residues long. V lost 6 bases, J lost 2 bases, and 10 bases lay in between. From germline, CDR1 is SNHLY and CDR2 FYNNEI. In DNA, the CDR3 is TGTGCCAGCAGGGGGGACTTTAACACTGAAGCTTTCTTT. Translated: CASRGDFNTEAFF.

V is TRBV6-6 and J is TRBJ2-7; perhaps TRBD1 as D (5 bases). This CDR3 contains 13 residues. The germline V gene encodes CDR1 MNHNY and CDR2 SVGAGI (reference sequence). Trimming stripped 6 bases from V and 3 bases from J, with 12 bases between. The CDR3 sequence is CASRPLGDYEQYF. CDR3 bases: TGTGCCAGCAGACCCCTAGGGGACTACGAGCAGTACTTC.

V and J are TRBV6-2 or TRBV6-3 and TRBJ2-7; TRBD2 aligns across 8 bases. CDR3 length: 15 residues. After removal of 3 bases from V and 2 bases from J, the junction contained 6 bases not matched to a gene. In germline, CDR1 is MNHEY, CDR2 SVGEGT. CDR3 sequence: CASSYSSGGPYEQYF. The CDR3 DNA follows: TGTGCCAGCAGTTATTCGAGCGGGGGCCCCTACGAGCAGTACTTC.

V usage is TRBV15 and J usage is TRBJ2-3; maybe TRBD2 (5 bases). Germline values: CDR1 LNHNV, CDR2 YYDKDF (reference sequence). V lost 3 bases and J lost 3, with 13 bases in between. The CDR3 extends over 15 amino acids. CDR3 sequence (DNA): TGTGCCACCAGCAGCTTAAAGGGCGGGACAGATACGCAGTATTTT. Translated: CATSSLKGGTDTQYF.